Described below is a single TCR beta chain sequence and its context. PCR primers comprised 60 Vbeta and 13 Jbeta primers. The protocol was immunoSEQ multiplex PCR, while the TCRdb copy is restricted to in-frame clones and leaves out a portion. The table shows under 200,000 clones, with 82% occurring only once. This entry comes from a study of cytomegalovirus exposure and HLA in healthy donors. Trimming removed 5 bases from V and 2 bases from J, with 13 bases in between. Germline V gene data show CDR1 as SEHNR and CDR2 as FQNEAQ (reference sequence). CDR3 size: 15 residues. Sequencing was done on a sample of PBMCs. This TCR came from a woman between 50 and 59 years old in good health and CMV-seronegative. The chain recombines TRBV7-9 with TRBJ1-3, with a tentative D call TRBD1 (6 bases). The CDR3 DNA follows: TGTGCCAGCAGCCATCGGACAGTACCTGGAAACACCATATATTTT. This gives the protein CASSHRTVPGNTIYF. The variable domain in full, completed from reference TRBV7-9 and TRBJ1-3, reads DTGVSQNPRHKITKRGQNVTFRCDPISEHNRLYWYRQTLGQGPEFLTYFQNEAQLEKSRLLSDRFSAERPKGSFSTLEIQRTEQGDSAMYLCASSHRTVPGNTIYFGEGSWLTVV.